This record concerns one TCR beta chain sequence. The data belong to a study of cytomegalovirus exposure and HLA in healthy donors. The CDR3 spans 16 residues. CDR1 SGHRS and CDR2 YFSETQ come from the germline V gene. V shed 4 bases, J shed 6 bases, and the junction held 15 bases outside the gene matches. The PCR was carried out with 60 Vbeta primers and 13 Jbeta primers. Clones were read by immunoSEQ multiplex PCR, and TCRdb kept only the in-frame ones, dropping some. The sample consists of 150,000 to 200,000 clones, about 80% of them appearing once. The genes are TRBV5-1 and TRBJ2-7; 8 bases are a match to TRBD1. Sample: PBMCs. The TCR sequence derives from a woman aged 40 to 50 in good health and CMV-seronegative. The chain's CDR3 is CASSTQPGQDISEQYF. The CDR3 DNA is TGCGCCAGCAGCACGCAACCGGGACAGGATATCTCCGAGCAGTACTTC.